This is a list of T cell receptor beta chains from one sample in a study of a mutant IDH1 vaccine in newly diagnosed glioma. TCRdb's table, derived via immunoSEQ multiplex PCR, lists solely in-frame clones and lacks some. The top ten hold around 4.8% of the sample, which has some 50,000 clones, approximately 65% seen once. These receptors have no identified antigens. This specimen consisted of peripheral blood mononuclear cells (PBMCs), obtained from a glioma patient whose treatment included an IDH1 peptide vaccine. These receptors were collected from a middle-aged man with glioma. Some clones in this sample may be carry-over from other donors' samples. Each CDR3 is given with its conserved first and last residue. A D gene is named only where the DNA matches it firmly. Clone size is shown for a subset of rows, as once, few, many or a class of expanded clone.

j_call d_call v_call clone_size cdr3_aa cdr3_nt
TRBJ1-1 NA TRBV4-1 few CASSPKGGADTEAFF TGCGCCAGCAGCCCAAAAGGGGGGGCAGATACTGAAGCTTTCTTT
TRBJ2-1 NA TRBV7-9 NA CASSLVRTDYNEQFF TGTGCCAGCAGCTTAGTGCGGACAGACTACAATGAGCAGTTCTTC
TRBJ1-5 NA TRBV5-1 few CASSLGENQPQHF TGCGCCAGCAGCTTAGGGGAGAATCAGCCCCAGCATTTT
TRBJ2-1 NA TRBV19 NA CASTEGKWNEQFF TGTGCCAGTACTGAGGGGAAGTGGAATGAGCAGTTCTTC
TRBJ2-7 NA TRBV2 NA CASSEYYEQYF TGTGCCAGCAGTGAATACTACGAGCAGTACTTC
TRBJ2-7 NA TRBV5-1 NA CASSLQGNEQYF TGCGCCAGCAGCTTGCAGGGGAACGAGCAGTACTTC
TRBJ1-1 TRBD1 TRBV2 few CASSGPGPRGGTEAFF TGTGCCAGCAGTGGTCCGGGCCCCAGGGGGGGCACTGAAGCTTTCTTT
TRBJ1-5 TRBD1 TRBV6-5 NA CASSYSADRVNQPQHF TGTGCCAGCAGTTACTCCGCGGACAGGGTGAATCAGCCCCAGCATTTT
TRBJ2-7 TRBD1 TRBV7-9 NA CASSRPDRDEQYF TGTGCCAGCAGCCGACCCGACAGGGACGAGCAGTACTTC
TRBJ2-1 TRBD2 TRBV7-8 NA CASSATSGGATEQFF TGTGCCAGCAGCGCGACTAGCGGGGGGGCGACTGAGCAGTTCTTC
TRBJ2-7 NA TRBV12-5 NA CASGLVGRTYEQYF TGTGCTAGTGGTTTGGTCGGACGGACCTACGAGCAGTACTTC
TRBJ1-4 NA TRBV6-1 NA CASSENRPTNEKLFF TGTGCCAGCAGTGAAAACAGGCCAACTAATGAAAAACTGTTTTTT
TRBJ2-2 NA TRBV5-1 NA CASRAGHANTGELFF TGCGCCAGCAGGGCTGGACACGCGAACACCGGGGAGCTGTTTTTT
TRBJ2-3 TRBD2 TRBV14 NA CASSQGVAGGTDTQYF TGTGCCAGCAGCCAAGGTGTTGCGGGGGGCACAGATACGCAGTATTTT
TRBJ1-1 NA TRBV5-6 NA CASSFGDKNTEAFF TGTGCCAGCAGCTTTGGTGACAAGAACACTGAAGCTTTCTTT
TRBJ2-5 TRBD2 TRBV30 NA CACSSGGGETQYF TGTGCCTGCAGTAGCGGGGGCGGGGAGACCCAGTACTTC
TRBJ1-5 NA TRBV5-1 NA CASSMDGNQPQHF TGCGCCAGCAGCATGGACGGAAATCAGCCCCAGCATTTT
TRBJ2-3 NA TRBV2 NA CASSEQGIADTQYF TGTGCCAGCAGTGAACAGGGGATCGCAGATACGCAGTATTTT
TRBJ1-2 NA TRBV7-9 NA CASSPYRERIYGYTF TGTGCCAGCAGCCCGTACAGGGAGAGAATCTATGGCTACACCTTC
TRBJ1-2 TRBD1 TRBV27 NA CASSPNRGQGGGYTF TGTGCCAGCAGTCCAAACCGTGGACAGGGGGGTGGCTACACCTTC
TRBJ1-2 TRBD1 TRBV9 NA CASSVGGQGSGYTF TGTGCCAGCAGCGTAGGTGGACAGGGATCTGGCTACACCTTC
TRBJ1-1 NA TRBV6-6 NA CASTANTEAFF TGTGCCAGTACGGCGAACACTGAAGCTTTCTTT
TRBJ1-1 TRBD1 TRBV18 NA CASSPSTGTGNTEAFF TGTGCCAGCTCACCAAGTACAGGGACAGGGAACACTGAAGCTTTCTTT
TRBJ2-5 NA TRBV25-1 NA CASSVRGETQYF TGTGCCAGCAGTGTGCGAGGAGAGACCCAGTACTTC
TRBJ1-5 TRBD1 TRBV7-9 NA CASSPTGDRPQHF TGTGCCAGCAGCCCTACAGGGGATAGGCCCCAGCATTTT
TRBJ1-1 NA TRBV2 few CASSEGTLNTEAFF TGTGCCAGCAGTGAAGGGACACTGAACACTGAAGCTTTCTTT
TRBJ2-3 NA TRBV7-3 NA CASSFSGTYRTDTQYF TGTGCCAGCAGCTTCTCCGGGACTTACCGCACAGATACGCAGTATTTT
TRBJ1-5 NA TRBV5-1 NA CASSLDINQPQHF TGCGCCAGCAGCCTAGACATCAATCAGCCCCAGCATTTT
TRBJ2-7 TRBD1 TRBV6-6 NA CASSPRQGAAYEQYF TGTGCCAGCAGCCCACGCCAGGGGGCAGCCTACGAGCAGTACTTC
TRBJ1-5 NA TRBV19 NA CASSLPLAGNQPQHF TGTGCCAGTAGTCTTCCGCTAGCGGGCAATCAGCCCCAGCATTTT
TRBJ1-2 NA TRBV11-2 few CASSLVVGGGYGYTF TGTGCCAGCAGCTTAGTCGTGGGCGGAGGCTATGGCTACACCTTC
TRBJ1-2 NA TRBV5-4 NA CASSLDRQAEGGGYTF TGTGCCAGCAGCTTGGATCGACAGGCCGAGGGGGGGGGCTACACCTTC
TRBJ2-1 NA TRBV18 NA CASSPDGGTSYNEQFF TGTGCCAGCTCACCAGACGGGGGAACCTCCTACAATGAGCAGTTCTTC
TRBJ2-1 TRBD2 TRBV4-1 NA CASSQGGGFVSYNEQFF TGCGCCAGCAGCCAGGGGGGGGGATTTGTCTCCTACAATGAGCAGTTCTTC
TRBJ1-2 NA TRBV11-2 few CASTGEFYGYTF TGTGCCAGCACCGGAGAGTTCTATGGCTACACCTTC
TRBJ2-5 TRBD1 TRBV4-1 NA CASSQDPTGRLGSQETQYF TGCGCCAGCAGCCAAGATCCGACAGGGCGGCTGGGGTCACAAGAGACCCAGTACTTC
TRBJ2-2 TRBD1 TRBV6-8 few CASSEQGAGTGELFF TGTGCCAGCAGTGAACAGGGGGCGGGAACCGGGGAGCTGTTTTTT